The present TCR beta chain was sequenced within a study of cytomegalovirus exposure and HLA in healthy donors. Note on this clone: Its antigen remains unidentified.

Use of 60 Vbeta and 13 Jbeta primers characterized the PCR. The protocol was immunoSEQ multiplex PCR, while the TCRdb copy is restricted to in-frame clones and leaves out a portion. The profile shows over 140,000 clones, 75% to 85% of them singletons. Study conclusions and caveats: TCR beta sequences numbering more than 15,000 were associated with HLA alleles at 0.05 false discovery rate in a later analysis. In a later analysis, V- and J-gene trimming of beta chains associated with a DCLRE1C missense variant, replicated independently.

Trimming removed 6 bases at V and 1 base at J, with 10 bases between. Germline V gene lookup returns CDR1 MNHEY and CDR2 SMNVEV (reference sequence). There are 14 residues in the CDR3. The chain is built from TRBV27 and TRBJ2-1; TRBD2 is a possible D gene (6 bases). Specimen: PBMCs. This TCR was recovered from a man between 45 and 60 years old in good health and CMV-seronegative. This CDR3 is CASSPGESYNEQFF. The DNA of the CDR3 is TGTGCCAGCAGCCCGGGGGAGTCCTACAATGAGCAGTTCTTC.